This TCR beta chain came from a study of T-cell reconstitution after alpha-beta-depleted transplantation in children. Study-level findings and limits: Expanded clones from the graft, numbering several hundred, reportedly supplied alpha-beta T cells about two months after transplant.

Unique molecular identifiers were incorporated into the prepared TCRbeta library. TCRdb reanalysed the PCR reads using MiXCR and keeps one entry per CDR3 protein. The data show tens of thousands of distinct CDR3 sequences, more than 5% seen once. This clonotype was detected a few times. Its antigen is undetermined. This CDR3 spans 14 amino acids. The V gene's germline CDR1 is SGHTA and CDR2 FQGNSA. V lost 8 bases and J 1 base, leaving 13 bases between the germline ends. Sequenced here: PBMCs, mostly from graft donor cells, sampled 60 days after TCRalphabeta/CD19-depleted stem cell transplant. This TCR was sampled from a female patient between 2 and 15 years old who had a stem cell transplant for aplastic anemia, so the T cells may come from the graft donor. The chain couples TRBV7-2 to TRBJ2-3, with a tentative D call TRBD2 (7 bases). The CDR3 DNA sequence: TGTGCCAGCCGCGGGGGCCCGGGCACAGATACGCAGTATTTT. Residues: CASRGGPGTDTQYF.